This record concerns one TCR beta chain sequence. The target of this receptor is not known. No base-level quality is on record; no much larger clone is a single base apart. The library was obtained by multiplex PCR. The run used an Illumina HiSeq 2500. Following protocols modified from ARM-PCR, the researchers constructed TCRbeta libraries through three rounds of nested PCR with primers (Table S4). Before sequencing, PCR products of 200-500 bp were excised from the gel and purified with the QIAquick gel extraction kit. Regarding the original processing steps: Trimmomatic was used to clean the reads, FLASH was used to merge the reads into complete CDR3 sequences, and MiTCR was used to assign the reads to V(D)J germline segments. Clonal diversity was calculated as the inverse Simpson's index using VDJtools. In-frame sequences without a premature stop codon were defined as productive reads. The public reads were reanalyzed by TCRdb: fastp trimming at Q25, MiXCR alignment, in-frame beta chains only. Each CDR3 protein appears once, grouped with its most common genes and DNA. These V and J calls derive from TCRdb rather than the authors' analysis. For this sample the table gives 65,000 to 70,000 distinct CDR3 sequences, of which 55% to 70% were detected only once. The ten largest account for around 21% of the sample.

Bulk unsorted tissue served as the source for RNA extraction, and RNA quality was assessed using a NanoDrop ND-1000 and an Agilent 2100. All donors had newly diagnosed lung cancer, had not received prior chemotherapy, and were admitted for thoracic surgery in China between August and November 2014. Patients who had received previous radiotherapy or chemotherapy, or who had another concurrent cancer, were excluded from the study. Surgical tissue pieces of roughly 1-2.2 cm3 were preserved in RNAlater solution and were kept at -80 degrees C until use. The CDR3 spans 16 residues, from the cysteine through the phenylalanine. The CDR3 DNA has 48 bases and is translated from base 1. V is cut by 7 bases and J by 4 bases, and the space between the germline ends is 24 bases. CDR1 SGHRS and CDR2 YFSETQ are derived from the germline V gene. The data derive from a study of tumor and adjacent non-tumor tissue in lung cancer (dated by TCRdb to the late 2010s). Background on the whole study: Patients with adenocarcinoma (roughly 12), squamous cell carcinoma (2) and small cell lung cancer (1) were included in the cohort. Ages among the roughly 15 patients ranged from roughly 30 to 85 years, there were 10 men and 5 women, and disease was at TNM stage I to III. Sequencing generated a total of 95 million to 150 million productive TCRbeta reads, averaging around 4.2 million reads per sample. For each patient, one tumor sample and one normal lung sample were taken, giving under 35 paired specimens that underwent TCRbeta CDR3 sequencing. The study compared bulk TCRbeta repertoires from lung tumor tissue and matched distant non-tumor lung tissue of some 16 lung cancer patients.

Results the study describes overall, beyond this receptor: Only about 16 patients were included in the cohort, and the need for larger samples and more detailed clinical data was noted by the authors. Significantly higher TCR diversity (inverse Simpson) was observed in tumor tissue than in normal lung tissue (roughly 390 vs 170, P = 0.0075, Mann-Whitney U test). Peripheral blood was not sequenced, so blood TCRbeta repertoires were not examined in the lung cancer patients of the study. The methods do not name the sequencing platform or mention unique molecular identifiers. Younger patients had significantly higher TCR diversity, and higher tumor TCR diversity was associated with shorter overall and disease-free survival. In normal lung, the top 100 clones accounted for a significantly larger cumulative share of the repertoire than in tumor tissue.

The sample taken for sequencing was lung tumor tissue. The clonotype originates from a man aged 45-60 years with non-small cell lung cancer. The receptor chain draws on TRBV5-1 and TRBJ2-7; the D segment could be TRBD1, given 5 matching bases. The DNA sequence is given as TGCGCCAGCGGCCTTCGATCGACAAGGGGCGCGTACGAGCAGTACTTC. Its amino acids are CASGLRSTRGAYEQYF. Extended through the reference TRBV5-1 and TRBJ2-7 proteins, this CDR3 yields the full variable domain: KAGVTQTPRYLIKTRGQQVTLSCSPISGHRSVSWYQQTPGQGLQFLFEYFSETQRNKGNFPGRFSGRQFSNSRSEMNVSTLELGDSALYLCASGLRSTRGAYEQYFGPGTRLTVT.